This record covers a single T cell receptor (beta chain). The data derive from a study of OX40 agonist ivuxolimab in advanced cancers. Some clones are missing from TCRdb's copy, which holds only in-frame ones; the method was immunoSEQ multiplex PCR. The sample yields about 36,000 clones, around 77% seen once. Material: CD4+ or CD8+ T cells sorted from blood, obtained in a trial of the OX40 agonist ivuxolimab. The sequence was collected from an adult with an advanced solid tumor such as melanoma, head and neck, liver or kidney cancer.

The DNA for the CDR3 is TGTGCCAGCAGTAACGGGCTAGCGGGAGTAAATGAGCAGTTCTTC. It codes for CASSNGLAGVNEQFF. The chain is built from TRBV9 and TRBJ2-1, with 10 bases aligning to TRBD2. V shed 5 bases, J shed 7 bases, and the junction held 9 bases outside the gene matches. CDR1 SGDLS and CDR2 YYNGEE come from the germline V gene. The CDR3 spans 15 residues.